This T cell receptor beta chain was obtained from a study of blood T cell repertoires in COVID-19. The CDR3 runs 14 residues. V was clipped by 2 bases and J by 3 bases, with 10 bases between them. Germline CDR1 and CDR2: MNHNS and SASEGT. Repertoires were generated with immunoSEQ multiplex PCR, while TCRdb's copy carries only in-frame clones and drops some. This table has about 73,000 clones, roughly 87% appearing once. Specimen: peripheral blood. The TCR was taken from a man older than 75 with acute or convalescent COVID-19. The chain uses TRBV6-1 and TRBJ1-2; no reliable D call. In DNA, the CDR3 is TGTGCCAGCAGTGAACCCCTAGCCCACTATGGCTACACCTTC. Residues: CASSEPLAHYGYTF.